This TCR beta chain stems from a study of neoadjuvant anti-PD-1 for oral cavity cancer. On the study more broadly: Before surgery, most patients got three to four biweekly 3 mg/kg nivolumab doses. Around day 43, patients without progression received a fourth nivolumab dose before surgery. The study's findings and limits: Treg/Th17 ratio rose with pretreatment blood and fell with post-treatment tumor TCRbeta clonality.

In its sample, this clone was seen once. Its specificity is not known. Time point indicated: after neoadjuvant nivolumab, at surgical resection. Method: immunoSEQ multiplex PCR; TCRdb's copy keeps in-frame clones and lacks some. The table includes nearly 15,000 clones, approximately 35% detected once. Germline V gene lookup returns CDR1 SGHRS and CDR2 YFSETQ. This CDR3 contains 14 residues. V lost 0 bases to trimming and J lost 7 bases, with 11 bases between them. The chain joins TRBV5-1 to TRBJ1-5; D gene uncertain. This sequence was found in a person between 35 and 79 years old with oral cavity squamous cell carcinoma. Here the sequenced sample was tumor tissue, taken after nivolumab (anti-PD-1) treatment. CDR3 in amino acids: CASSLEGGGQPQHF. As DNA, the CDR3 is TGCGCCAGCAGCTTGGAAGGAGGAGGCCAGCCCCAGCATTTT.